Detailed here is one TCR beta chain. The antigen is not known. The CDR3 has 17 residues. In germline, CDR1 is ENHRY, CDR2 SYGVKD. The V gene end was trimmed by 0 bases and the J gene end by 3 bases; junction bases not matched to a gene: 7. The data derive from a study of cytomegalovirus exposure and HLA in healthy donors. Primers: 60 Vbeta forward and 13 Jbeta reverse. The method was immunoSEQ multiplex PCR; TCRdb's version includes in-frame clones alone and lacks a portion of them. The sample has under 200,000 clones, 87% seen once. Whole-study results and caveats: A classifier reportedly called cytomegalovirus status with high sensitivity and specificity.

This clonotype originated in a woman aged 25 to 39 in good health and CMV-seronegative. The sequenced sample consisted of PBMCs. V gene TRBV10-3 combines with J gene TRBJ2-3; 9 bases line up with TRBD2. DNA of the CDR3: TGTGCCATCAGTGAGTCTGAGAACCTAGCGGGGACAGATACGCAGTATTTT. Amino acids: CAISESENLAGTDTQYF.